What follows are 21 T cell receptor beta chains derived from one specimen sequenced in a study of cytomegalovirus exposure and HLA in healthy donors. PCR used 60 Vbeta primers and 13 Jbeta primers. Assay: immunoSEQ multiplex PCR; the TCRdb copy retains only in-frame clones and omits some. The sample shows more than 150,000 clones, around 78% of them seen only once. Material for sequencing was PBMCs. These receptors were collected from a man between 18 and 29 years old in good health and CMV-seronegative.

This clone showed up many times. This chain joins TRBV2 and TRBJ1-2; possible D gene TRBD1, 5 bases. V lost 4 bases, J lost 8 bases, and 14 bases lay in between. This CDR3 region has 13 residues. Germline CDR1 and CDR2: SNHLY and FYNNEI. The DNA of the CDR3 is TGTGCCAGCAGTGGGACAACGACTGGAGGCTACACCTTC. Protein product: CASSGTTTGGYTF.

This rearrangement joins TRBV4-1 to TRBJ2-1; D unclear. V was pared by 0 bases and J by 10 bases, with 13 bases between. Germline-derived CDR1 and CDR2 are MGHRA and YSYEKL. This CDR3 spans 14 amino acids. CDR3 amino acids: CASSQEIRNFEQFF. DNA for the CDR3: TGCGCCAGCAGCCAAGAGATCAGGAATTTCGAGCAGTTCTTC.

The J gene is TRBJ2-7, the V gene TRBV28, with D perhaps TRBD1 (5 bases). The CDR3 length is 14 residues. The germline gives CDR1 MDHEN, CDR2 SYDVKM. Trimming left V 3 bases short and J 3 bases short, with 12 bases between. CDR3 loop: CASSLQGTGYEQYF. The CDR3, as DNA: TGTGCCAGCAGTTTGCAGGGTACGGGCTACGAGCAGTACTTC.

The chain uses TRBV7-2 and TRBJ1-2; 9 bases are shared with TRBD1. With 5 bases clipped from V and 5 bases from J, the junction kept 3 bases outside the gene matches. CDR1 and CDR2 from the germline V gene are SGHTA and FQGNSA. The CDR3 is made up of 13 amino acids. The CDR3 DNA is TGTGCCAGCAGCCGGGACAGGGTATATGGCTACACCTTC. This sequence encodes CASSRDRVYGYTF.

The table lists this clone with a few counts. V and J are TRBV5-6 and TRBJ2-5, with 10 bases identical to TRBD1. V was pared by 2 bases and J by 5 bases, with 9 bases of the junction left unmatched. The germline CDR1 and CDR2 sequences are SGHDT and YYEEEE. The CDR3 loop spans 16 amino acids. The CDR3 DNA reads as TGTGCCAGCAGCTTTTGGCGACAGGGGGCGCGGGAGACCCAGTACTTC. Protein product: CASSFWRQGARETQYF.

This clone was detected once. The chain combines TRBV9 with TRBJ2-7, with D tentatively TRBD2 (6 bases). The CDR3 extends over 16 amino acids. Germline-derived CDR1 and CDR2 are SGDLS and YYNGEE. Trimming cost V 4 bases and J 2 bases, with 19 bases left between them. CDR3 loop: CASSPRGGEAPYEQYF. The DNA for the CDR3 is TGTGCCAGCAGCCCCCGCGGCGGGGAAGCCCCCTACGAGCAGTACTTC.

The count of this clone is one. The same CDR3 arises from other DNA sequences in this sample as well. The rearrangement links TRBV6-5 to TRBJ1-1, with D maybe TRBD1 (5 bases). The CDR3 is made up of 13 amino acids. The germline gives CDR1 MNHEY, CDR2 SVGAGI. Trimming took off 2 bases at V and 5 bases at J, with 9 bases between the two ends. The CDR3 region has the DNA TGTGCCAGCAGTTACGGGCAGGGAACTGAAGCTTTCTTT. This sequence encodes CASSYGQGTEAFF.

DNA of the CDR3: TGCGCCAGCAGCCGGCAAGGGGTAGGGAACACTGAAGCTTTCTTT. This gives the protein CASSRQGVGNTEAFF. The chain links TRBV5-1 to TRBJ1-1; D might be TRBD1 (5 bases). The V gene lost 4 bases and the J gene lost 1 base, with 14 bases spanning the gap. This CDR3 comprises 15 residues. Germline values: CDR1 SGHRS, CDR2 YFSETQ.

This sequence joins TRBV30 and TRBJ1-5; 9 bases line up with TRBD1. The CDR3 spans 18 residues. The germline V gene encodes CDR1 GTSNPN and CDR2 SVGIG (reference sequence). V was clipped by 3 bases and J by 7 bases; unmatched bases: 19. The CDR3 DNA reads TGTGCCTGGAGCCCCAGGTCGCTCGGACAGGGGAGAGGACAGCCCCAGCATTTT. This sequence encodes CAWSPRSLGQGRGQPQHF.

The CDR3 is CASSRQFSEQYF. CDR3 DNA sequence: TGTGCCAGCAGCAGACAGTTTTCCGAGCAGTACTTC. The chain joins TRBV5-8 to TRBJ2-7, with D perhaps matching TRBD1 (5 bases). This CDR3 has 12 residues. Trimming took 4 bases from V and 6 from J, leaving 11 bases between them. The germline V gene encodes CDR1 SGHTS and CDR2 YDEGEE.

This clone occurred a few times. CDR3 bases: TGTGCCAGCAGTTCCGAGGGGGGGGCTTTCTTT. This codes for CASSSEGGAFF. This sequence joins TRBV6-5 and TRBJ1-1; maybe TRBD1 (6 bases). The CDR3 length is 11 residues. The germline V gene encodes CDR1 MNHEY and CDR2 SVGAGI. V was cut by 4 bases and J by 11 bases, with 11 bases left in between.

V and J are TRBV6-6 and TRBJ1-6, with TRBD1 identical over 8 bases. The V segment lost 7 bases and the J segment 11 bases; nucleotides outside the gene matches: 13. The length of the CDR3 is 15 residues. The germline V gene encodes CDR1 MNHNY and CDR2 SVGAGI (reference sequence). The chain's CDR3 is CASTVRGQGAAPLHF. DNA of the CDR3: TGTGCCAGCACTGTCAGGGGGCAGGGGGCCGCACCCCTCCACTTT.

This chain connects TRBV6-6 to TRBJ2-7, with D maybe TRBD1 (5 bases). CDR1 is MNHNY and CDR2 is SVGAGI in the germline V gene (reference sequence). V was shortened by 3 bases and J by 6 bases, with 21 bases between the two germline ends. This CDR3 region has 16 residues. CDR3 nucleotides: TGTGCCAGCAGTTATCCGCTGGACACCAGCCCCCTCGAGCAGTACTTC. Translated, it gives CASSYPLDTSPLEQYF.

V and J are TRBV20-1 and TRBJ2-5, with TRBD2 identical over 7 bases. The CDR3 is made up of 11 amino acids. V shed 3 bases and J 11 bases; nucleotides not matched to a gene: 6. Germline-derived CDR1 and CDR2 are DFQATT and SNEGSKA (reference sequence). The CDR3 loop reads CSASGGSSQYF. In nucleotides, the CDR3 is TGCAGTGCTAGCGGGGGGTCAAGTCAGTACTTC.

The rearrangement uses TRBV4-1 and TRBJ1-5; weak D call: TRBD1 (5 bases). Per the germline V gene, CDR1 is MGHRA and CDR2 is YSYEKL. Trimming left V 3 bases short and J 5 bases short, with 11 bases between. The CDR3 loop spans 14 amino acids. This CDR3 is CASSQYPGYQPQHF. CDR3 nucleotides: TGCGCCAGCAGCCAGTACCCAGGGTATCAGCCCCAGCATTTT.

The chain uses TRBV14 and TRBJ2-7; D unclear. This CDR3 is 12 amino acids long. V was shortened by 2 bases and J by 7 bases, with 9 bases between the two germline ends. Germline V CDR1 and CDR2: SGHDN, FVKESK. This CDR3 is CASSQTRQEQYF. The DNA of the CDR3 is TGTGCCAGCAGCCAAACCAGGCAGGAGCAGTACTTC.

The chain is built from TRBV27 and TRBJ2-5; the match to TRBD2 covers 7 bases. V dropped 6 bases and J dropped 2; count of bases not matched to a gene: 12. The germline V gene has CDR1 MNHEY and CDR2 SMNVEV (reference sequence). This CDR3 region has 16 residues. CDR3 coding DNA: TGTGCCAGCAGCCTGCGGGGGTGGGAGCCACAAGAGACCCAGTACTTC. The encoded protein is CASSLRGWEPQETQYF.

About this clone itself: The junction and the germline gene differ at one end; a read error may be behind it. The CDR3 is CANVNPGQYRIF. DNA for the CDR3: TGTGCCAACGTAAACCCGGGACAGTACAGGATCTTC. The chain carries TRBV7-2 and TRBJ2-1; TRBD1 aligns across 7 bases. The CDR3 is made up of 12 amino acids. The germline CDR1 and CDR2 sequences are SGHTA and FQGNSA.

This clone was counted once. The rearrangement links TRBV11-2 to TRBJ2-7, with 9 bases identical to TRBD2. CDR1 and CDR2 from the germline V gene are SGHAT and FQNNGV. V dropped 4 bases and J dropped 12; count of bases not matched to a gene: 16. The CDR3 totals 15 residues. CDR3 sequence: CASSSRLAATPEGYF. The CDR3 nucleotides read TGTGCCAGCAGCTCCCGACTAGCGGCCACCCCCGAGGGGTACTTC.

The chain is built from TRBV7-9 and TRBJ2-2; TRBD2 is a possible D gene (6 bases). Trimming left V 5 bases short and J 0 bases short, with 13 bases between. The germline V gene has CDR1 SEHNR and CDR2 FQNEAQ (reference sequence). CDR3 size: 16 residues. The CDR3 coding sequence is TGTGCCAGCAGCCCCTCTAGCGCCCCGAACACCGGGGAGCTGTTTTTT. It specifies CASSPSSAPNTGELFF.

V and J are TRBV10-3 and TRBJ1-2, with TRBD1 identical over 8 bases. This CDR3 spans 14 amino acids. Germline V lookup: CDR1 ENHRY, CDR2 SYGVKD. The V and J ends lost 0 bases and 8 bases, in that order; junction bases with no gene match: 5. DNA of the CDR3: TGTGCCATCAGTGAGTCGCCAGGGGGCGACGGCTACACCTTC. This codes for CAISESPGGDGYTF.